Listed here are 23 T cell receptor beta chains from one sample, sequenced in a study of T cell responses to AZD1222 COVID-19 vaccine. The protocol was immunoSEQ multiplex PCR, while the TCRdb copy is restricted to in-frame clones and leaves out a portion. The repertoire has about 180,000 clones, 85% to 90% of them found once; the top ten carry under 2%. The sequences come from peripheral blood, collected on day 0 of AZD1222 vaccination. Receptors were obtained from an adult in good health.

This chain connects TRBV5-6 to TRBJ1-1, with D possibly TRBD1 on 5 matching bases. V lost 4 bases and J 4 bases, leaving 23 bases between the germline ends. From germline, CDR1 is SGHDT and CDR2 YYEEEE. CDR3 length: 17 residues. The CDR3 coding sequence is TGTGCCAGCAGCCCCGGTAGGAGGGGTAGTTTAAGCACTGAAGCTTTCTTT. Amino acids: CASSPGRRGSLSTEAFF.

The sample holds one count of this clone. The chain is built from TRBV28 and TRBJ1-2; maybe TRBD1 (5 bases). V was clipped by 2 bases and J by 7 bases, with 17 bases between them. The CDR3 runs to 15 residues. CDR1 is MDHEN and CDR2 is SYDVKM in the germline V gene. The CDR3 region has the DNA TGTGCCAGCAGTTTAGAGCAGGGAGGGGTCGGTGGCTACACCTTC. Protein sequence: CASSLEQGGVGGYTF.

The J gene is TRBJ2-1, the V gene TRBV7-3; D call uncertain. Trimming removed 0 bases from V and 3 bases from J, with 0 bases in between. Germline assignment: CDR1 SGHTA and CDR2 FQGTGA. The CDR3 contains 12 residues. The CDR3 bases are TGTGCCAGCAGCTTAACCTACAATGAGCAGTTCTTC. It encodes CASSLTYNEQFF.

The chain couples TRBV5-5 to TRBJ1-1, with a weak D call TRBD1 (6 bases). With 2 bases removed from V and 4 bases from J, the gap between germline ends came to 9 bases. The length of the CDR3 is 13 residues. The V gene's germline CDR1 is SGHKS and CDR2 YYEKEE (reference sequence). As DNA, the CDR3 is TGTGCCAGCAGCTTCCCGGGGGCCACTGAAGCTTTCTTT. Amino acids: CASSFPGATEAFF.

This chain uses TRBV7-9 with TRBJ2-1, with D perhaps TRBD2 (5 bases). CDR3 length: 13 residues. Germline assignment: CDR1 SEHNR and CDR2 FQNEAQ (reference sequence). Trimming removed 5 bases at V and 10 bases at J, with 15 bases between. The CDR3 coding sequence is TGTGCCAGCAGCCCGGACTCAACCGGGGAGCAGTTCTTC. This sequence encodes CASSPDSTGEQFF.

This clone was observed once. The rearrangement uses TRBV5-4 and TRBJ2-1; 8 bases are a match to TRBD2. CDR1 and CDR2 from the germline V gene are SGHNT and YYREEE (reference sequence). This CDR3 is 15 amino acids long. After removal of 2 bases from V and 3 bases from J, the junction contained 4 bases not matched to a gene. The CDR3 loop is CASSFSLADYNEQFF. In nucleotides, the CDR3 is TGTGCCAGCAGCTTCTCACTAGCGGACTACAATGAGCAGTTCTTC.

The chain joins TRBV4-1 to TRBJ2-1; 7 bases are a match to TRBD2. J was trimmed by 2 bases and V by 0 bases; bases with no gene match: 4. The germline V gene has CDR1 MGHRA and CDR2 YSYEKL. The CDR3 loop spans 16 amino acids. This chain's CDR3 is CASSQEAGVPYNEQFF. DNA of the CDR3: TGCGCCAGCAGCCAAGAGGCGGGAGTCCCCTACAATGAGCAGTTCTTC.

The chain joins TRBV30 to TRBJ1-5, with D perhaps matching TRBD1 (6 bases). Looked up from germline, CDR1 is GTSNPN and CDR2 is SVGIG (reference sequence). The CDR3 is 13 amino acids. V lost 6 bases to trimming and J lost 5 bases, with 14 bases between them. The CDR3 loop is CACQNRVDQPQHF. The CDR3 nucleotides read TGTGCCTGCCAGAACAGGGTTGATCAGCCCCAGCATTTT.

The rearrangement links TRBV10-2 to TRBJ2-7, with 7 bases identical to TRBD1. CDR3 length: 12 amino acids. Germline trimming cut 10 bases from V and 4 bases from J; bases unmatched to any gene: 7. Germline values: CDR1 WSHSY, CDR2 SAAADI. The CDR3 loop reads CATRDSLYEQYF. The CDR3 nucleotides read TGCGCCACCCGGGACAGTCTGTACGAGCAGTACTTC.

The chain recombines TRBV9 with TRBJ1-2; perhaps TRBD1 as D (5 bases). V was clipped by 4 bases and J by 3 bases, with 10 bases between them. The germline gives CDR1 SGDLS, CDR2 YYNGEE. There are 13 residues in the CDR3. CDR3 bases: TGTGCCAGCAGCCCCGGGGCTGACTATGGCTACACCTTC. Translation gives CASSPGADYGYTF.

V and J are TRBV25-1 and TRBJ1-5, with D perhaps TRBD1 (5 bases). The CDR3 contains 15 residues. V lost 4 bases and J lost 7, with 17 bases in between. Germline V gives CDR1 MGHDK, CDR2 SYGVNS. CDR3 loop: CASSGAQGYGQPQHF. The CDR3 region has the DNA TGTGCCAGCAGTGGGGCCCAGGGATATGGGCAGCCCCAGCATTTT.

The V and J genes are TRBV2 and TRBJ1-1; 10 bases agree with TRBD1. The V gene end was trimmed by 8 bases and the J gene end by 1 base; junction bases not matched to a gene: 1. The CDR3 is made up of 13 amino acids. In germline, CDR1 is SNHLY, CDR2 FYNNEI. CDR3 amino acids: CASGTGENTEAFF. In DNA, the CDR3 is TGTGCCAGCGGGACAGGGGAGAACACTGAAGCTTTCTTT.

The chain carries TRBV5-1 and TRBJ1-1, with D uncertain. The CDR3 has 13 amino acids. Germline V gene sequence: CDR1 SGHRS, CDR2 YFSETQ. V lost 4 bases and J lost 1, with 8 bases in between. Here the CDR3 DNA reads TGCGCCAGCAGCCCCGTGGAGAACACTGAAGCTTTCTTT. Protein product: CASSPVENTEAFF.

J is TRBJ2-3 and V is TRBV7-3; D possibly corresponds to TRBD2 (5 bases). Germline V CDR1 and CDR2: SGHTA, FQGTGA. The CDR3 extends over 13 amino acids. Trimming stripped 8 bases from V and 3 bases from J, with 12 bases between. Here the CDR3 DNA reads TGTGCCAGCCAGCGGACCGTGACAGATACGCAGTATTTT. This codes for CASQRTVTDTQYF.

CDR3 nucleotide sequence: TGTGCCAGCAGTTACGTTCTAGGGACAGGGGTGTACGAGCAGTACTTC. This sequence encodes CASSYVLGTGVYEQYF. The chain links TRBV6-6 to TRBJ2-7; 10 bases match TRBD1. This CDR3 comprises 16 residues. Germline V gives CDR1 MNHNY, CDR2 SVGAGI (reference sequence). Trimming cost V 2 bases and J 4 bases; bases outside gene matches: 8.

This chain joins TRBV11-1 and TRBJ2-3; D gene ambiguous. The CDR3 runs to 12 residues. Germline CDR1 SGHAT, CDR2 FQDESV (reference sequence). The germline V and J ends were trimmed by 5 bases and 5 bases, with 8 bases remaining between them. The DNA of the CDR3 is TGTGCCAGCAGCGGCGGCAGAGATACGCAGTATTTT. The encoded protein is CASSGGRDTQYF. Filled out from reference TRBV11-1 and TRBJ2-3, the complete variable domain reads EAEVAQSPRYKITEKSQAVAFWCDPISGHATLYWYRQILGQGPELLVQFQDESVVDDSQLPKDRFSAERLKGVDSTLKIQPAELGDSAMYLCASSGGRDTQYFGPGTRLTVL.

The chain links TRBV5-5 to TRBJ1-6; no clear D. V lost 1 base to trimming and J lost 7 bases, with 12 bases between them. The CDR3 extends over 15 amino acids. The V gene's germline CDR1 is SGHKS and CDR2 YYEKEE (reference sequence). CDR3 region: CASSLSTIRNSPLHF. CDR3 bases: TGTGCCAGCAGCTTGTCTACCATTCGGAATTCACCCCTCCACTTT.

This clone was seen only once. The chain joins TRBV21-1 to TRBJ2-2; TRBD1, as called in the table, went unchecked against the DNA. TRBV21-1 counts as a pseudogene. This CDR3 is 18 amino acids long. CDR3 loop: CASSPKRQGTGNTGELFF. As DNA, the CDR3 is TGTGCCAGCAGCCCCAAAAGGCAAGGGACAGGTAACACCGGGGAGCTGTTTTTT.

The rearrangement joins TRBV11-1 to TRBJ2-2, with D perhaps given as TRBD1 or TRBD2 (6 bases each). The CDR3 extends over 15 amino acids. V lost 6 bases, J lost 4 bases, and 15 bases lay in between. CDR1 and CDR2 from the germline V gene are SGHAT and FQDESV (reference sequence). CDR3 DNA: TGTGCCAGCAGTGCCTTAGGGGGGAGCACCGGGGAGCTGTTTTTT. It specifies CASSALGGSTGELFF.

The genes are TRBV28 and TRBJ2-7; 8 positions match TRBD1. CDR3 length equals 15 residues. The junction had 6 bases not matched to a gene; V was cut back by 5 bases and J by 0 bases. CDR1 is MDHEN and CDR2 is SYDVKM in the germline V gene. CDR3 bases: TGTGCCAGCAGTCTGACAGGGGTCATCTCCTACGAGCAGTACTTC. As protein: CASSLTGVISYEQYF. The full variable domain, completed using reference TRBV28 and TRBJ2-7, is DVKVTQSSRYLVKRTGEKVFLECVQDMDHENMFWYRQDPGLGLRLIYFSYDVKMKEKGDIPEGYSVSREKKERFSLILESASTNQTSMYLCASSLTGVISYEQYFGPGTRLTVT.

This rearrangement joins TRBV5-1 to TRBJ1-1, with 10 bases identical to TRBD1. V lost 0 bases, J lost 1 base, and 3 bases stayed unmatched. Germline values: CDR1 SGHRS, CDR2 YFSETQ. The CDR3 sequence is 16 residues long. The CDR3 DNA sequence: TGCGCCAGCAGCTTGGAGAGGACAGGGGGGAACACTGAAGCTTTCTTT. It codes for CASSLERTGGNTEAFF.

Comments on this clone: Within the sample, other DNA sequences also encode this same CDR3. The rearrangement links TRBV3-1 (or the pseudogene TRBV3-2) to TRBJ2-3; D is undetermined. The CDR3 sequence is 13 residues long. The V gene's germline CDR1 is LGHDT and CDR2 YNNKEL (reference sequence). The V end lost 1 base, the J end lost 0 bases, and 2 bases lay between the germline ends. The CDR3 DNA reads TGTGCCAGCAGCCAAGTTAGCACAGATACGCAGTATTTT. Its protein is CASSQVSTDTQYF.

V and J are TRBV7-3 and TRBJ2-7, with a possible D match to TRBD2 (7 bases). Germline values: CDR1 SGHTA, CDR2 FQGTGA. Trimming left V 1 base short and J 7 bases short, with 17 bases between. The length of the CDR3 is 15 residues. The CDR3 sequence: CASSLNPGGSLEQYF. Here the CDR3 DNA reads TGTGCCAGCAGCTTAAATCCGGGGGGCTCCCTGGAGCAGTACTTC.